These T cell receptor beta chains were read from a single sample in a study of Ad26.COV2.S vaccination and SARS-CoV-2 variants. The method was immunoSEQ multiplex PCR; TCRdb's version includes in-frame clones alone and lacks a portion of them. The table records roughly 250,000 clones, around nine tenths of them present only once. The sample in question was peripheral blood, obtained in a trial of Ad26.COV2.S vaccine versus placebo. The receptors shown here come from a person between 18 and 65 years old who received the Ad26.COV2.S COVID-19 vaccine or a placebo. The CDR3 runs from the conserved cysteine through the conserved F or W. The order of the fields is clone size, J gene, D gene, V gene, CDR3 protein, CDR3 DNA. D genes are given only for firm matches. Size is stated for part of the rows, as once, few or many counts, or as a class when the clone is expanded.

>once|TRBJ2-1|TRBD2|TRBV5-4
CASSLALAGLTEQFF
TGTGCCAGCAGCTTGGCTCTAGCGGGATTGACTGAGCAGTTCTTC
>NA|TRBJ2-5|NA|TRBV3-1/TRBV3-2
CASSQDEGIQETQYF
TGTGCCAGCAGCCAAGATGAGGGGATCCAAGAGACCCAGTACTTC
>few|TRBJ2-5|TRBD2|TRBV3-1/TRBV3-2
CASSLGLAGMKTQYF
TGTGCCAGCAGCCTGGGACTAGCGGGAATGAAGACCCAGTACTTC
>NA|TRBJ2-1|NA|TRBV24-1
CATSDFRGEQFF
TGTGCCACCAGTGATTTTCGGGGTGAGCAGTTCTTC
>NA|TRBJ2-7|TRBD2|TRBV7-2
CASTPGGDSYEQYF
TGTGCCAGCACCCCGGGAGGCGACTCCTACGAGCAGTACTTC
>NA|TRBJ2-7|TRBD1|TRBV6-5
CASSDRGHGYEQYF
TGTGCCAGCAGCGACAGGGGCCACGGCTACGAGCAGTACTTC
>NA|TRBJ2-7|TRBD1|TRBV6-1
CASRLGQGRAYEQYF
TGTGCCAGCAGGCTCGGACAGGGAAGGGCCTACGAGCAGTACTTC
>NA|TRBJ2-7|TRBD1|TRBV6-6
CASRGQARTYEQYF
TGTGCCAGCAGGGGACAGGCACGCACCTACGAGCAGTACTTC
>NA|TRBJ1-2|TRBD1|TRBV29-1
CSVLGLQGGYGYTF
TGCAGCGTTTTAGGCCTACAGGGGGGCTATGGCTACACCTTC
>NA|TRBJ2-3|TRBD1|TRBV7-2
CASSFLQGADTQYF
TGTGCCAGCAGTTTCCTCCAGGGGGCAGATACGCAGTATTTT
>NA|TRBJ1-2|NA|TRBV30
CAWQSLGPWGNYGYTF
TGTGCCTGGCAAAGCTTAGGGCCTTGGGGCAACTATGGCTACACCTTC